The subject of this entry is one T cell receptor (beta chain). In the authors' workflow: Estimation of nucleated cell counts relied on the amplification of reference gene primers. Only in-frame clones appear in the TCRdb table, and some are missing; sequencing was by immunoSEQ multiplex PCR. V, J and clone size are taken as reported in that table, and D and trimming were inferred from the DNA itself. This table holds around 400,000 clones, approximately 90% found once. Assignment of participants to cohorts was predicated upon participant-reported clinical history. This record belongs to a study of blood T cell repertoires in COVID-19. Across the study: The samples span acute and convalescent COVID-19 from the United States, Italy and Spain.

Trimming left V 5 bases short and J 11 bases short, with 16 bases between. From germline, CDR1 is LNHDA and CDR2 SQIVND (reference sequence). There are 13 residues in the CDR3. J is TRBJ1-5 and V is TRBV19; possibly TRBD1 for D (5 bases). The specimen sequenced was PBMCs or T cells enriched from blood (not recorded which). The TCR originated in a woman aged 40-49 years who had been exposed to COVID-19. The CDR3 sequence is CASSEGRVRAQHF. The CDR3 coding sequence is TGTGCCAGTAGTGAGGGGAGGGTGAGGGCCCAGCATTTT. The variable domain in full, with the rest retrieved from reference TRBV19 and TRBJ1-5, is DGGITQSPKYLFRKEGQNVTLSCEQNLNHDAMYWYRQDPGQGLRLIYYSQIVNDFQKGDIAEGYSVSREKKESFPLTVTSAQKNPTAFYLCASSEGRVRAQHFGDGTRLSIL.